This TCR beta chain was captured in a study of identical twins. The CDR3 has 15 amino acids. All of the donors were Caucasians in good health. Study-wide findings and caveats: Zero-insertion analyses were open to partial confounding by invariant MAIT and iNKT cells.

This clonotype turned up a few times. The target antigen is unknown. A single record per CDR3 protein comes from TCRdb applying MiXCR to the 5' RACE reads. This sample has roughly 260,000 distinct CDR3 sequences, with 11% to 15% found just once. Sequencing input: memory (CD45RO+) T cells sorted from blood. J is TRBJ2-2 and V is TRBV1; whether TRBD1, the table's D call, matches the DNA was not checked. TRBV1 is marked as a pseudogene. This receptor was identified in a woman aged 18-35 years in good health. Here the CDR3 DNA reads TGCACCAGCAGCCAAGACAGGGGTGATACCGGGGAGCTGTTTTTT. This encodes CTSSQDRGDTGELFF.